This T cell receptor (beta chain) was sequenced in a study of T cell responses to AZD1222 COVID-19 vaccine. Study-wide context: Pooling covered second doses at about 4 or about 12 weeks.

Method: immunoSEQ multiplex PCR; TCRdb's copy keeps in-frame clones and lacks some. This table holds 150,000 to 200,000 clones, roughly 92% found once. As to this clone: Its specificity is unknown.

Regarding the study as a whole: At 160-218 and 743-854, vaccine-associated CD4 TCRs were dominant, and they spanned spike. The donor cohort was predominantly white British with a female majority, and clonal diversity may have been underestimated. Repertoires in all cases were sampled only once the peak T cell response had passed.

The trim removed 1 base at V and 1 base at J, leaving 6 bases unmatched. The CDR3 has 16 amino acids. Germline V lookup: CDR1 MDHEN, CDR2 SYDVKM. The TCR comes from an adult in good health. J is TRBJ1-1 and V is TRBV28; TRBD1 agrees at 7 bases. Material: peripheral blood, obtained on day 0 of AZD1222 vaccination. Here the CDR3 DNA reads TGTGCCAGCAGTTTATACTGGGACAGTGGGAACACTGAAGCTTTCTTT. It encodes CASSLYWDSGNTEAFF. Full variable domain (missing parts from reference TRBV28 and TRBJ1-1): DVKVTQSSRYLVKRTGEKVFLECVQDMDHENMFWYRQDPGLGLRLIYFSYDVKMKEKGDIPEGYSVSREKKERFSLILESASTNQTSMYLCASSLYWDSGNTEAFFGQGTRLTVV.